This T cell receptor beta chain came from a study of blood T cell repertoires in COVID-19 (dated by TCRdb to 2020 to 2022). Broadly, across the study: The collaborator samples originated in the United States, Italy and Spain and spanned the acute and convalescent phases of COVID-19. The dataset comprised deeply sampled blood TCRbeta repertoires from subjects exposed to, actively infected with, or recovered from COVID-19. A freely available public database, intended as a resource for researchers studying the immune response to SARS-CoV-2, is where the repertoires were released. HLA class I and class II types, where available, came from metadata supplied by the sample provider rather than from assay-based typing. A de-identified subject ID, COVID-19 status, age in years and sex were almost always included in the sample metadata. The samples were drawn from the first 160 participants of the ongoing ImmuneRACE study and from over 950 subjects provided by 6 global collaborators. The material from the prospective study consisted of cDNA or gDNA derived from T cells, B-cell-depleted T cells, or PBMCs. What the authors observed across the whole study: The quantity of clinical and demographic metadata differed by source and by participant and was supplied without curation.

As for this clone: The target of this receptor is not known. Base-call qualities are not available, and no considerably larger clone is one nucleotide away.

TCRbeta CDR3 regions were amplified from genomic DNA using the immunoSEQ Assay, a bias-controlled multiplex PCR. The authors processed their data as follows. Nucleated cell counts per sample were estimated from amplification of reference gene primers within the assay. Sequence reads were collapsed and filtered to measure the absolute abundance of every unique TCRbeta CDR3 rearrangement. For each sample, productive Simpson clonality was calculated by taking the square root of Simpson's diversity index across productive rearrangements. The source is immuneACCESS, and TCRdb retained only in-frame sequences with V and J called. Part of the clones is not carried over; for the studies checked, unresolved V genes explain less than half of this, and the remainder is unexplained. V, J and clone size are those of that table, while D and trimming were read from the DNA. This sample has about 60,000 clones in its table, and about 88% of those were observed once. The ten most abundant clones make up roughly an eighth of the sample.

Each collaborating institution followed its own protocols to collect whole blood in K2EDTA tubes. For TCRbeta analysis, collaborator samples were shipped as frozen whole blood, as isolated PBMCs, or as DNA extracted from either sample type. V sheds 7 bases and J sheds 0 bases, leaving 10 bases between their ends. Looking up the germline V gene (reference sequence) yields CDR1 MNHNY and CDR2 SVGAGI. The CDR3 starts with the cysteine, ends with the phenylalanine, and has 14 residues. Only the CDR3 DNA stays, 42 bases, in frame from base 1. The chain joins TRBV6-6 to TRBJ1-5, and the D gene may be TRBD1, 6 bases matching. The sequence came from a woman aged 55-70 years with active COVID-19. Sample: peripheral blood. In nucleotides, the sequence is TGTGCCAGCATACAGGGACCTAGCAATCAGCCCCAGCATTTT. This yields the protein CASIQGPSNQPQHF.